This TCR beta chain was captured in a study of CD8+CD57+ T cells in acquired aplastic anemia. Findings and caveats of the study: No significant difference in CD8+ Simpson's diversity was found between patients and controls.

The CDR3 length is 11 residues. V was trimmed by 4 bases and J by 10 bases, leaving 9 bases between them. Germline V gene sequence: CDR1 SGDLS, CDR2 YYNGEE. Comments on this clonotype: Its specificity is not known.

Template material for TCR beta VDJ and CDR3 profiling consisted of genomic DNA. In TCRdb, the reads were re-called with MiXCR into one record per CDR3 protein. The sample consists of about 160,000 distinct CDR3 sequences, 71% of them appearing once. Patients sequenced had flow cytometry evidence of CD8+CD57+ cell expansion. The source of this sequence is a human donor with aplastic anemia. The material sequenced was sorted CD4+, CD8+, or CD8+CD57+ T cells (not recorded which) from PBMCs. The V and J genes are TRBV9 and TRBJ2-1; D gene ambiguous. The CDR3 reads CASSLAQEQFF. In nucleotides, the CDR3 is TGTGCCAGCAGCTTAGCCCAAGAGCAGTTCTTC.